The entry below describes one T cell receptor beta chain. Its antigen is still unknown. This sample was included in a study of post-analysis software for immune sequencing data. Study in general: Clinical courses comprised relapsing-remitting, secondary progressive and progressive-relapsing multiple sclerosis.

Study results and limitations: Compared against controls, patients with multiple sclerosis displayed significantly lower normalized Chao1 diversity.

Built from TCR beta cDNA, the libraries had unique molecular identifiers in them. TCRdb independently ran MiXCR on the PCR reads; one entry per CDR3 protein. The sample lists hundreds of thousands of distinct CDR3 sequences; about 50% were seen once. Sequences were obtained from blood. The TCR sequence derives from a girl between 5 and 17 years old with multiple sclerosis.

CDR3 protein: CSVVPLQPYNEQFF. In nucleotides, the CDR3 is TGCAGCGTAGTCCCTCTCCAGCCCTACAATGAGCAGTTCTTC. The rearrangement joins TRBV29-1 to TRBJ2-1, with D unclear. Trimming left V 6 bases short and J 2 bases short, with 14 bases between. The CDR3 length is 14 residues. Germline assignment: CDR1 SQVTM and CDR2 ANQGSEA.